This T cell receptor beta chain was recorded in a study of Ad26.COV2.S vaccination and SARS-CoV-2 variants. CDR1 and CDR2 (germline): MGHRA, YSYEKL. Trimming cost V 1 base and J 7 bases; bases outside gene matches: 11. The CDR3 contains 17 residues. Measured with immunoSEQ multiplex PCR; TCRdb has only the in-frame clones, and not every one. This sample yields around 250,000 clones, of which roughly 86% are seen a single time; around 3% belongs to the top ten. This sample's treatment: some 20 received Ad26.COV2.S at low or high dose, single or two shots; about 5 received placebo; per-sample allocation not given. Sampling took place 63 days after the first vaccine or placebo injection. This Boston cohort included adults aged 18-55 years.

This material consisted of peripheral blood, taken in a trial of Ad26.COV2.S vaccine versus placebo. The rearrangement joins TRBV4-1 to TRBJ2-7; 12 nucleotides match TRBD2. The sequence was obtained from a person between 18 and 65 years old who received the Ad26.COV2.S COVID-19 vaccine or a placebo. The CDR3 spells CASSQGLAGAVRGEQYF. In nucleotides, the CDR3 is TGCGCCAGCAGCCAAGGACTAGCGGGGGCCGTGAGGGGGGAGCAGTACTTC.